The rows below give T cell receptor beta chains drawn from one sample of a study of blood T cells in healthy people across ages. Each CDR3 protein is one row after TCRdb ran MiXCR on the 5' RACE reads. The repertoire consists of about 1.8 million distinct CDR3 sequences, with around 48% occurring once and the leading ten covering about 2.1%. Sequenced sample: blood. These receptors all stem from a woman aged 40 to 50 in good health. CDR3s include the opening cysteine and the closing phenylalanine or tryptophan. Fields, in order: clone size, V gene, D gene, J gene, CDR3 protein, CDR3 DNA. The D gene is left open where the match is weak. Not every row has a clone size; where given, it reads once, few, many or a size class.

NA	TRBV11-2	NA	TRBJ2-1	CASSSIPGANEQFF	TGTGCCAGCAGCTCCATCCCGGGGGCGAATGAGCAGTTCTTT
few	TRBV28	TRBD2	TRBJ2-4	CATGGGSWEQYF	TGTGCCACTGGGGGGGGAAGTTGGGAGCAGTACTTC
NA	TRBV20-1	TRBD2	TRBJ2-7	CSATGTSGFYEQYF	TGCAGTGCCACCGGGACTAGCGGGTTTTACGAGCAGTACTTC
NA	TRBV20-1	NA	TRBJ2-4	CSAQIRQLSGENIQYF	TGCAGTGCTCAAATAAGACAGCTAAGTGGGGAAAACATTCAGTACTTC
NA	TRBV5-1	NA	TRBJ2-3	CASSFAGEPTDTQYF	TGCGCCAGCAGCTTCGCAGGGGAGCCCACAGATACGCAGTATTTT
once	TRBV7-2	TRBD2	TRBJ2-5	CASSLYQRGGQETQYF	TGTGCCAGCAGCTTATACCAGCGGGGGGGCCAAGAGACCCAGTACTTC
NA	TRBV27	TRBD1	TRBJ2-4	CASSVGQGADIQYF	TGTGCCAGCAGTGTCGGGCAGGGGGCGGACATTCAGTACTTC
NA	TRBV7-2	NA	TRBJ2-3	CASSLAYSPYTQYF	TGTGCCAGCAGCTTAGCGTACAGTCCATATACGCAGTATTTT
NA	TRBV3-1	NA	TRBJ2-3	CASSQEGLTTQYF	TGTGCCAGCAGCCAAGAAGGTTTAACTACGCAGTATTTT
NA	TRBV29-1	NA	TRBJ1-1	CSVIRGGDTEAFF	TGCAGCGTGATAAGGGGGGGGGACACTGAAGCTTTCTTT
few	TRBV2	NA	TRBJ2-4	CASRDQNIQYF	TGTGCCAGCAGGGATCAAAACATTCAGTACTTC
NA	TRBV15	NA	TRBJ2-3	CATSPQARRGIDTQYF	TGTGCCACCAGCCCACAGGCCCGGCGGGGTATCGATACGCAGTATTTT
few	TRBV4-3	NA	TRBJ2-3	CASSPTLKGDTQYF	TGCGCCAGCAGCCCCACTTTAAAGGGGGATACGCAGTATTTT
few	TRBV12-3/TRBV12-4	NA	TRBJ1-1	CASTGVMPEAFF	TGTGCCAGCACGGGGGTTATGCCTGAAGCTTTCTTT
NA	TRBV13	TRBD1	TRBJ2-3	CASSRIRAETGPLEDTQYF	TGTGCCAGCAGCCGCATTAGGGCAGAGACAGGGCCGCTGGAAGATACGCAGTATTTT
few	TRBV20-1	NA	TRBJ2-1	CSARGTAQETQFF	TGCAGTGCTAGAGGGACAGCACAAGAGACCCAGTTCTTC
few	TRBV9	NA	TRBJ2-5	CASSVGPLVETQYF	TGTGCCAGCAGCGTAGGTCCCTTAGTCGAGACCCAGTACTTC
few	TRBV6-2/TRBV6-3	TRBD1	TRBJ2-7	CASRPGQGLYEQYF	TGTGCCAGCAGGCCGGGACAGGGATTATACGAGCAGTACTTC
NA	TRBV7-3	TRBD2	TRBJ2-1	CASSLTGLAAYEQFF	TGTGCCAGCAGCTTAACGGGACTAGCAGCCTATGAGCAGTTCTTC
NA	TRBV7-6	TRBD1	TRBJ1-4	CASSDNRGQNEKLFF	TGTGCCAGCAGCGATAACAGGGGCCAGAATGAAAAACTGTTTTTT
once	TRBV28	TRBD1	TRBJ1-2	CASSLATGWYGYTF	TGTGCCAGCAGTTTGGCGACAGGGTGGTATGGCTACACCTTC
NA	TRBV7-9	NA	TRBJ1-1	CASSPEGGNVAFF	TGTGCCAGCAGCCCAGAAGGGGGTAACGTAGCTTTCTTT
few	TRBV6-5	TRBD1	TRBJ2-7	CASSYGGTGVYEQYF	TGTGCCAGCAGTTACGGCGGGACAGGGGTTTACGAGCAGTACTTC
NA	TRBV5-1	TRBD1	TRBJ2-2	CASATGGASGELFF	TGCGCCAGCGCAACAGGGGGCGCGTCCGGGGAGCTGTTTTTT
NA	TRBV6-5	NA	TRBJ2-5	CASSYQGSWGNEQYF	TGTGCCAGCAGTTACCAAGGATCCTGGGGCAATGAGCAGTACTTC
NA	TRBV7-8	TRBD2	TRBJ2-1	CASSSPEDAGGRGNEQFF	TGTGCCAGCAGCTCCCCCGAGGACGCGGGGGGCCGCGGGAATGAGCAGTTCTTC
NA	TRBV4-3	NA	TRBJ2-7	CASSHPGHYEQYF	TGCGCCAGCAGCCACCCAGGGCACTACGAGCAGTACTTC
NA	TRBV5-1	NA	TRBJ2-7	CASSLEGSLDEQYF	TGCGCCAGCAGCTTGGAGGGCAGTTTGGACGAGCAGTACTTC
NA	TRBV6-2/TRBV6-3	NA	TRBJ1-1	CASSLGTGVGLNTEAFF	TGTGCCAGCAGCCTAGGGACTGGGGTTGGGTTGAACACTGAAGCTTTCTTT
NA	TRBV29-1	TRBD2	TRBJ2-3	CSVASGGDGNTQYF	TGCAGCGTTGCTAGCGGGGGGGATGGGAATACGCAGTATTTT
few	TRBV7-2	NA	TRBJ2-7	CASSLQGFSYEQYF	TGTGCCAGCAGTTTACAGGGATTCTCCTACGAGCAGTACTTC
NA	TRBV4-1	TRBD2	TRBJ2-3	CASTTNELAGPSTDTQYF	TGCGCCAGCACCACTAACGAACTAGCGGGACCTAGCACAGATACGCAGTATTTT
NA	TRBV5-1	TRBD1	TRBJ1-2	CASSLDLGQGNGYTF	TGCGCCAGCAGCTTGGATTTGGGACAGGGGAATGGCTACACCTTC
few	TRBV6-1	TRBD1	TRBJ2-7	CASSDPRDRGYEQYF	TGTGCCAGCAGTGACCCCCGGGACAGGGGCTACGAGCAGTACTTC
NA	TRBV7-9	NA	TRBJ2-3	CASSLPDSAAGDTQYF	TGTGCCAGCAGCCTCCCAGACTCCGCGGCCGGGGATACGCAGTATTTT
few	TRBV6-2/TRBV6-3	TRBD2	TRBJ2-7	CASIHPGGPTYEQYF	TGTGCCAGCATCCACCCGGGGGGACCAACCTACGAGCAGTACTTC
few	TRBV6-1	TRBD1	TRBJ1-2	CASSPGTGSSYGYTF	TGTGCCAGCAGTCCTGGGACAGGGAGTTCGTATGGCTACACCTTC
NA	TRBV20-1	NA	TRBJ2-5	CSASRGAVSQETQYF	TGCAGTGCTAGCCGGGGGGCCGTGTCCCAAGAGACCCAGTACTTC
NA	TRBV5-1	TRBD1	TRBJ2-7	CASSTGQGLGSYEQYF	TGCGCCAGCAGCACGGGACAGGGTTTGGGTTCCTACGAGCAGTACTTC
few	TRBV12-5	NA	TRBJ2-1	CASGLAGVDEQFF	TGTGCTAGTGGTTTGGCGGGGGTCGATGAGCAGTTCTTC
NA	TRBV20-1	TRBD2	TRBJ2-3	CSNLLGRGATDTQYF	TGCAGTAATCTACTAGGGCGGGGGGCCACAGATACGCAGTATTTT
NA	TRBV14	NA	TRBJ1-1	CASSDWGTEAFF	TGTGCCAGTAGTGATTGGGGCACTGAAGCTTTCTTT
few	TRBV7-9	NA	TRBJ1-1	CASLNRDTEAFF	TGTGCCAGCTTAAACAGGGATACTGAAGCTTTCTTT
NA	TRBV4-3	NA	TRBJ2-6	CASSQDLAFSGANVLTF	TGCGCCAGCAGCCAAGATCTAGCGTTCTCCGGGGCCAACGTCCTGACTTTC
NA	TRBV4-2	NA	TRBJ1-2	CASSQEPRFGYTF	TGTGCCAGCAGCCAAGAACCGCGATTTGGCTACACCTTC
NA	TRBV6-2/TRBV6-3	TRBD1	TRBJ2-3	CASRTRGQGADTQYF	TGTGCCAGCAGGACCCGTGGACAGGGGGCGGATACGCAGTATTTT
few	TRBV20-1	TRBD2	TRBJ2-4	CSAREGAGGSSPAKNIQYF	TGCAGTGCTAGAGAGGGGGCGGGGGGGTCCTCCCCAGCCAAAAACATTCAGTACTTC
NA	TRBV12-3/TRBV12-4	NA	TRBJ2-7	CASSLGTPRTYEQYF	TGTGCCAGCAGCCTCGGGACACCAAGAACCTACGAGCAGTACTTC
NA	TRBV10-3	NA	TRBJ1-4	CASRGGLAEKLFF	TGTGCCAGCCGGGGGGGGCTGGCTGAAAAACTGTTTTTT
NA	TRBV12-3/TRBV12-4	TRBD2	TRBJ2-5	CASSSQGLAGGRKETQYF	TGTGCCAGCAGTAGCCAAGGACTAGCGGGGGGGAGAAAGGAGACCCAGTACTTC
NA	TRBV28	TRBD1	TRBJ1-5	CASSTRTGYSNQPQHF	TGTGCCAGCAGTACCCGGACAGGGTATAGCAATCAGCCCCAGCATTTT
NA	TRBV5-1	NA	TRBJ1-6	CASSFPGDYSPLHF	TGCGCCAGCAGCTTTCCGGGAGATTATTCACCCCTCCACTTT
NA	TRBV7-6	TRBD1	TRBJ2-5	CANSLASRTGKETQYF	TGTGCCAACAGCTTAGCGAGTCGGACAGGGAAAGAGACCCAGTACTTC